This T cell receptor (beta chain) was found in a study of a mutant IDH1 vaccine in newly diagnosed glioma. About the study: Vaccination started 4-6 weeks after radiotherapy alone, or with temozolomide cycles. The treated population exhibited a male proportion of roughly 60%, a female proportion of roughly 40%, and a mean age of approximately 41 years. Earlier therapy was either radiotherapy, temozolomide, or both, and most got both. V12 fell at week 35 and V13, the study end, at week 47.

Time point reported: week 47, end of study. Every vaccine dose comprised 300 ug of mutant IDH1 20-mer peptide plus topical imiquimod. This clone is a singleton in its sample. Its matching antigen is unknown. Looked up from germline, CDR1 is MDHEN and CDR2 is SYDVKM. After removal of 10 bases from V and 0 bases from J, the junction contained 3 bases not matched to a gene. The CDR3 spans 13 residues. Profiled with immunoSEQ multiplex PCR; TCRdb holds only in-frame clones, not every one. This table has 75,000 to 95,000 clones, under 90% appearing once. This chain connects TRBV28 to TRBJ2-1, with 7 bases matching TRBD1. This TCR came from a woman between 50 and 59 years old with glioma. Here the sequenced sample was PBMCs, taken from a glioma patient whose treatment included an IDH1 peptide vaccine. Here the CDR3 DNA reads TGTGCCATTCGACAGGGCTCCTACAATGAGCAGTTCTTC. Translation gives CAIRQGSYNEQFF.